These 18 T cell receptor beta chains were all obtained from the same sample, sequenced in a study of blood T cell repertoires in COVID-19 (dated by TCRdb to between 2020 and 2021). Preparation of the library involved the immunoSEQ multiplex PCR assay. TCRdb took over this immuneACCESS table, retaining in-frame rearrangements with V and J assigned. Such tables are incomplete; in checked studies, under half of the missing clones stem from an unresolved V gene, and the remainder is unexplained. This sample lists more than 120,000 clones; over 75% were detected once. The ten largest clones represent roughly 3.7% of the sample. Sequencing was done on a sample of PBMCs or T cells enriched from blood (not recorded which). The receptors come from a man in his fifties in a cohort exposed to, infected with or recovered from COVID-19 (not recorded which).

This clone was recorded at least ten times. This rearrangement joins TRBV5-1 to TRBJ2-2, with 8 bases matching TRBD1. V was clipped by 2 bases and J by 3 bases; unmatched bases: 0. Germline CDR1 reads SGHRS; CDR2 reads YFSETQ. CDR3 length: 14 residues. CDR3 protein: CASSLQGDTGELFF. Written as DNA, the CDR3 is TGCGCCAGCAGCTTACAGGGGGACACCGGGGAGCTGTTTTTT.

This chain links TRBV7-3 with TRBJ2-3, with 7 bases matching TRBD2. This CDR3 region has 14 residues. The J segment lost 5 bases and the V segment lost 3 bases, leaving 5 bases of the junction unmatched. Germline V gives CDR1 SGHTA, CDR2 FQGTGA. DNA for the CDR3: TGTGCCAGCAGCTTTAGCGGGCCGGGAGATACGCAGTATTTT. This translates into CASSFSGPGDTQYF.

V and J are TRBV27 and TRBJ1-5, with 12 nucleotides matching TRBD1. The CDR3 totals 18 residues. The germline gives CDR1 MNHEY, CDR2 SMNVEV (reference sequence). With 5 bases clipped from V and 4 bases from J, the junction kept 12 bases outside the gene matches. CDR3 sequence: CASSPSPGQGAWNQPQHF. Written as DNA, the CDR3 is TGTGCCAGCAGTCCATCGCCGGGACAGGGGGCATGGAATCAGCCCCAGCATTTT.

This chain uses TRBV5-4 with TRBJ2-3, with 8 bases aligning to TRBD1. Germline V CDR1 and CDR2: SGHNT, YYREEE (reference sequence). V shed 5 bases, J shed 4 bases, and the junction held 12 bases outside the gene matches. This CDR3 contains 16 residues. CDR3 in DNA: TGTGCCAGCAGGTCTCGAACAGGGGGAAGATCAGATACGCAGTATTTT. This sequence encodes CASRSRTGGRSDTQYF.

The V gene is TRBV12-5, the J gene TRBJ2-3; 12 positions agree with TRBD2. The CDR3 runs 18 residues. V gave up 1 base and J gave up 2 bases; unmatched junction bases: 7. From germline, CDR1 is LGHNT and CDR2 FRNRAP. As DNA, the CDR3 is TGTGCTAGTGGTTTGGCTCCCGGGACTAGCGGGTACACAGATACGCAGTATTTT. Amino acids: CASGLAPGTSGYTDTQYF.

CDR3 protein: CASSRGLAGAGETQYF. The CDR3, as DNA: TGTGCCAGCAGCCGCGGACTAGCGGGAGCGGGAGAGACCCAGTACTTC. The chain combines TRBV7-9 with TRBJ2-5, with 13 bases that match TRBD2. Germline V gives CDR1 SEHNR, CDR2 FQNEAQ (reference sequence). This CDR3 is built from 16 residues. Germline trimming cut 5 bases from V and 4 bases from J; bases unmatched to any gene: 7.

The chain links TRBV5-6 to TRBJ2-1; D gene unclear. Trimming removed 0 bases at V and 6 bases at J, with 16 bases between. The CDR3 length is 16 residues. Germline CDR1 and CDR2: SGHDT and YYEEEE. The CDR3, as DNA: TGTGCCAGCAGCTTGGAGGTGACACGGATGTTCAATGAGCAGTTCTTC. Residues: CASSLEVTRMFNEQFF.

The rearrangement uses TRBV5-4 and TRBJ1-5; perhaps TRBD1 as D (5 bases). Trimming cost V 0 bases and J 3 bases, with 13 bases left between them. CDR3 length: 16 residues. CDR1 and CDR2 from the germline V gene are SGHNT and YYREEE (reference sequence). CDR3 sequence: CASSLGGGGPNQPQHF. Written as DNA, the CDR3 is TGTGCCAGCAGCTTGGGGGGCGGTGGGCCCAATCAGCCCCAGCATTTT.

This clone came up a few times. This rearrangement joins TRBV19 to TRBJ1-2, with 11 bases matching TRBD1. V dropped 6 bases and J dropped 8; count of bases not matched to a gene: 11. The germline CDR1 and CDR2 sequences are LNHDA and SQIVND (reference sequence). This CDR3 has 15 amino acids. The CDR3 reads CASSYFGTGGPGYTF. In DNA, the CDR3 is TGTGCCAGTAGCTATTTTGGGACAGGGGGACCCGGCTACACCTTC. Together with reference TRBV19 and TRBJ1-2, the CDR3 gives the full variable domain: DGGITQSPKYLFRKEGQNVTLSCEQNLNHDAMYWYRQDPGQGLRLIYYSQIVNDFQKGDIAEGYSVSREKKESFPLTVTSAQKNPTAFYLCASSYFGTGGPGYTFGSGTRLTVV.

The table lists this clone with many counts. Other DNA sequences in this specimen translate into the identical CDR3. Here the CDR3 DNA reads TGTGCCAGCAGTTTCCCAGGATACAATGAGCAGTTCTTC. It codes for CASSFPGYNEQFF. The genes are TRBV12-3 or TRBV12-4 and TRBJ2-1; no reliable D call. V was clipped by 3 bases and J by 4 bases, with 7 bases between them. The CDR3 length is 13 residues.

The CDR3 loop is CASSENRGTNEKLFF. The CDR3 nucleotides are TGTGCCAGCAGTGAAAACAGGGGGACTAATGAAAAACTGTTTTTT. J is TRBJ1-4 and V is TRBV2, with TRBD1 matching 8 bases. Trimming removed 2 bases from V and 2 bases from J; junction bases left unmatched: 1. This CDR3 is 15 amino acids long. The germline V gene has CDR1 SNHLY and CDR2 FYNNEI.

The V gene is TRBV28, the J gene TRBJ1-2, with no clear D. Germline V gene lookup returns CDR1 MDHEN and CDR2 SYDVKM. The CDR3 is 15 residues long. The V end was cut by 7 bases, the J end by 0 bases, with 15 bases between. The CDR3 region has the DNA TGTGCCAGCACCGTATCCGTGGAGCCTAACTATGGCTACACCTTC. It is translated as CASTVSVEPNYGYTF.

V and J are TRBV7-2 and TRBJ2-5; 12 nucleotides line up with TRBD2. Per the germline V gene, CDR1 is SGHTA and CDR2 is FQGNSA. V lost 1 base to trimming and J lost 4 bases; unmatched junction nucleotides: 10. The CDR3 extends over 18 amino acids. CDR3 sequence (DNA): TGTGCCAGCAGCTTAGGGCTAGCGGGGGGGCCTTGGATAGAGACCCAGTACTTC. This gives the protein CASSLGLAGGPWIETQYF.

The chain carries TRBV7-9 and TRBJ1-2; TRBD1 might be the D (5 bases). The CDR3 consists of 12 residues. Trimming shortened V by 1 base and J by 8 bases, and 8 bases separated the two germline ends. Germline-derived CDR1 and CDR2 are SEHNR and FQNEAQ (reference sequence). The CDR3 spells CASSLGQSGYTF. The CDR3 coding sequence is TGTGCCAGCAGCTTAGGACAGAGCGGCTACACCTTC. The full variable domain, with the rest looked up from reference TRBV7-9 and TRBJ1-2, is DTGVSQNPRHKITKRGQNVTFRCDPISEHNRLYWYRQTLGQGPEFLTYFQNEAQLEKSRLLSDRFSAERPKGSFSTLEIQRTEQGDSAMYLCASSLGQSGYTFGSGTRLTVV.

This clone came up once. The chain couples TRBV15 to TRBJ2-4; D is perhaps TRBD1 (5 bases). Germline CDR1 reads LNHNV; CDR2 reads YYDKDF (reference sequence). The CDR3 is made up of 14 amino acids. Deletions cut 2 bases from V and 0 bases from J, with 5 bases between. For the CDR3, the DNA is TGTGCCACCAGCAGACAGGGAGCCAAAAACATTCAGTACTTC. As protein: CATSRQGAKNIQYF.

The chain has TRBV30 and TRBJ2-5; D not certain. V lost 8 bases, J lost 5 bases, and 12 bases lay in between. Germline V gene data show CDR1 as GTSNPN and CDR2 as SVGIG (reference sequence). This CDR3 contains 11 residues. CDR3 DNA: TGTGCCGTGCTAGGATGGGAGACCCAGTACTTC. Protein sequence: CAVLGWETQYF.

This rearrangement joins TRBV11-1 to TRBJ2-7; D is unresolved. The CDR3 runs to 13 residues. The germline V gene has CDR1 SGHAT and CDR2 FQDESV (reference sequence). Trimming took off 3 bases at V and 3 bases at J, with 9 bases between the two ends. The CDR3 is CASSFSLGYEQYF. For the CDR3, the DNA is TGTGCCAGCAGCTTTTCCCTAGGCTACGAGCAGTACTTC.

This clone was seen once. This chain links TRBV3-1 (or the pseudogene TRBV3-2) with TRBJ1-1; 9 bases agree with TRBD1. The CDR3 consists of 14 residues. V was pared by 6 bases and J by 7 bases, with 9 bases of the junction left unmatched. Germline CDR1 is LGHDT and CDR2 is YNNKEL (reference sequence). The DNA of the CDR3 is TGTGCCAGCAGACAGGGACAGGGCACGTATGAAGCTTTCTTT. This sequence encodes CASRQGQGTYEAFF.